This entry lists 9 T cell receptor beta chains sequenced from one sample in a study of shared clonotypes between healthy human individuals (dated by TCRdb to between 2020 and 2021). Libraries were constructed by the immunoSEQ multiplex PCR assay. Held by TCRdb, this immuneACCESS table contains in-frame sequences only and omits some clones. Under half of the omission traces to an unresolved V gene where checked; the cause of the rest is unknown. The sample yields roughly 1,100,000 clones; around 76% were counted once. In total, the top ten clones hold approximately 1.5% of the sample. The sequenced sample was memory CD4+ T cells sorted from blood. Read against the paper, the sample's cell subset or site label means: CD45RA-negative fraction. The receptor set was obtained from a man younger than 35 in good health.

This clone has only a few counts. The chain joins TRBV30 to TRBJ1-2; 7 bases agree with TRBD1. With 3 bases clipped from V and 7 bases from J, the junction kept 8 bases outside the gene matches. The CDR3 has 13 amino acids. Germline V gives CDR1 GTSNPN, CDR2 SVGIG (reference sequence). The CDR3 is CAWRQAGGRGYTF. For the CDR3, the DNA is TGTGCCTGGAGACAGGCAGGGGGTCGTGGCTACACCTTC.

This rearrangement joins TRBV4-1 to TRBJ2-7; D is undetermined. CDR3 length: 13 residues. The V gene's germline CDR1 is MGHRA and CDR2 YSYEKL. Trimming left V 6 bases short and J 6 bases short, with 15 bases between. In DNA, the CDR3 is TGCGCCAGCAGTGGGTCGGTAGTGGGCGAGCAGTACTTC. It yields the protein CASSGSVVGEQYF.

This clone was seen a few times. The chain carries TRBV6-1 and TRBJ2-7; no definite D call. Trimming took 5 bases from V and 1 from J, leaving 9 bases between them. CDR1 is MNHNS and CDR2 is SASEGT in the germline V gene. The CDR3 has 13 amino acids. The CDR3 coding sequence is TGTGCCAGCAGTATCCGGGCATCCTACGAGCAGTACTTC. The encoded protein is CASSIRASYEQYF.

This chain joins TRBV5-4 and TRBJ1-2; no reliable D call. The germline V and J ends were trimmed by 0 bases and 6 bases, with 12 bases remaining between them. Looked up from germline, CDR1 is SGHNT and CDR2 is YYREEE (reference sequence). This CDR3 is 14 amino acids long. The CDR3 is CASSLALEVDGYTF. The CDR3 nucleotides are TGTGCCAGCAGCTTGGCCTTGGAGGTGGATGGCTACACCTTC.

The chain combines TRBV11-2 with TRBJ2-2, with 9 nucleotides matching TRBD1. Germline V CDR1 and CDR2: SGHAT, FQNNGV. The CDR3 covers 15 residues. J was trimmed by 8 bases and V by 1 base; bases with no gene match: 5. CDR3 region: CASSLVGTGNGELFF. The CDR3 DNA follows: TGTGCCAGCAGCTTAGTTGGGACAGGGAATGGGGAGCTGTTTTTT.

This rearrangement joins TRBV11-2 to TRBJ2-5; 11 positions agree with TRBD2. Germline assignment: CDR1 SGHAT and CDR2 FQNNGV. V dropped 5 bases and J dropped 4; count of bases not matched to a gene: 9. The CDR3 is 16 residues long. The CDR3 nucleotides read TGTGCCAGCAGCCCGGCCGGGCTAGCGGGAGGAGAGACCCAGTACTTC. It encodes CASSPAGLAGGETQYF.

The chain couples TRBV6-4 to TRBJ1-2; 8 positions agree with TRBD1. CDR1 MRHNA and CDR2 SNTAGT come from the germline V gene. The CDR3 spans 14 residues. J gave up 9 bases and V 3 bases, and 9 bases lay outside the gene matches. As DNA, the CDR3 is TGTGCCAGCAGTGAAGTCGGCAGGGGGCTTAGCTACACCTTC. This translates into CASSEVGRGLSYTF.

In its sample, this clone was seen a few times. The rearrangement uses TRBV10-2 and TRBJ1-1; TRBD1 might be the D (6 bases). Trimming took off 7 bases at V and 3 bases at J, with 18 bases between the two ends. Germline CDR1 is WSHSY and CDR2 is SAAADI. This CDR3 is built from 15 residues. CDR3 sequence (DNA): TGCGCCAGCACAGACAGGACCTTCGGGTACACTGAAGCTTTCTTT. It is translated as CASTDRTFGYTEAFF.

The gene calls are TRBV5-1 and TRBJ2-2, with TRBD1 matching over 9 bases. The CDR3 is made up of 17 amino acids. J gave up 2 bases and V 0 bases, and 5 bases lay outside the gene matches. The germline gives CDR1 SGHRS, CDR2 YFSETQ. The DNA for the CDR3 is TGCGCCAGCAGCTTGGAGGGACAGGGAATCAACACCGGGGAGCTGTTTTTT. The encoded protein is CASSLEGQGINTGELFF. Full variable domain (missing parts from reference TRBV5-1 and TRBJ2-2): KAGVTQTPRYLIKTRGQQVTLSCSPISGHRSVSWYQQTPGQGLQFLFEYFSETQRNKGNFPGRFSGRQFSNSRSEMNVSTLELGDSALYLCASSLEGQGINTGELFFGEGSRLTVL.